This T cell receptor beta chain came from a study of CD8 T cells in Susac syndrome. CD8+ and CD4+ T cells from blood underwent TCR beta sequencing, which was carried out in a high-throughput format. Patients with Susac syndrome met diagnostic criteria defined recently for definite or probable disease. The authors negatively isolated CD8+ and CD4+ T cells and FACS-enriched TEMRA cells. CDR1 is LGHDT, CDR2 YNNKEL, per germline (reference sequence). The CDR3 runs 15 residues. Trimming took 1 base from V and 6 from J, leaving 14 bases between them. It was with random hexamers that roughly 0.45 to 1 ug RNA was reverse transcribed. TCRdb re-called the immunoSEQ multiplex PCR reads with MiXCR, one entry per CDR3 protein. The sample holds around 25,000 distinct CDR3 sequences; 93% are singletons and the top ten take 0.6% to 0.75%.

The sample was CD8+ T cells from PBMCs. The sequence was obtained from a human donor with Susac syndrome. The chain recombines TRBV3-1 with TRBJ2-3; TRBD1 is a possible D gene (6 bases). CDR3 bases: TGTGCCAGCAGCCAAGCGTCCCAGGGGTACGATACGCAGTATTTT. The encoded protein is CASSQASQGYDTQYF.